A selection of T cell receptor beta chains follows, all from one sample in a study of blood T cell repertoires in COVID-19. TCRdb's copy holds only in-frame clones and misses some; the assay was immunoSEQ multiplex PCR. The table includes approximately 110,000 clones, 70% to 90% detected once. Source material: peripheral blood. The receptors were sampled from a human donor in a cohort sampled during active COVID-19. Both conserved end residues are part of each CDR3. D genes are given only for firm matches. Part of the rows lack a size; the others show once, few, many or a class for expanded clones.

cdr3_length: 14
v_call: TRBV28
d_call: .
clone_size: .
j_call: TRBJ1-3
cdr3_aa: CASSLPQGGNTIYF
cdr3_nt: TGTGCCAGCAGTTTACCCCAGGGTGGAAACACCATATATTTT

cdr3_length: 16
v_call: TRBV16
d_call: TRBD2
clone_size: .
j_call: TRBJ2-5
cdr3_aa: CASSQPSGGNQETQYF
cdr3_nt: TGTGCCAGCAGCCAACCTAGCGGGGGGAACCAAGAGACCCAGTACTTC

cdr3_length: 14
v_call: TRBV28
d_call: .
clone_size: .
j_call: TRBJ2-3
cdr3_aa: CASSLGSRADTQYF
cdr3_nt: TGTGCCAGCAGTTTAGGGTCGAGGGCAGATACGCAGTATTTT

cdr3_length: 15
v_call: TRBV5-8
d_call: TRBD2
clone_size: .
j_call: TRBJ2-5
cdr3_aa: CASSSRGDYQETQYF
cdr3_nt: TGTGCCAGCAGCTCCCGGGGGGACTACCAAGAGACCCAGTACTTC

cdr3_length: 14
v_call: TRBV5-1
d_call: TRBD1
clone_size: .
j_call: TRBJ2-7
cdr3_aa: CASSDGTGGREQYF
cdr3_nt: TGCGCCAGCAGCGACGGGACAGGGGGTAGAGAGCAGTACTTC

cdr3_length: 16
v_call: TRBV24-1
d_call: .
clone_size: .
j_call: TRBJ2-2
cdr3_aa: CATSHPQGRDTGELFF
cdr3_nt: TGTGCCACCAGCCATCCCCAGGGCCGAGACACCGGGGAGCTGTTTTTT

cdr3_length: 16
v_call: TRBV19
d_call: .
clone_size: .
j_call: TRBJ1-5
cdr3_aa: CASRSAGTYSNQPQHF
cdr3_nt: TGTGCCAGTAGATCCGCGGGGACGTATAGCAATCAGCCCCAGCATTTT

cdr3_length: 16
v_call: TRBV7-3
d_call: TRBD2
clone_size: .
j_call: TRBJ2-1
cdr3_aa: CASSLIKVAGYNEQFF
cdr3_nt: TGTGCCAGCAGCTTAATAAAGGTAGCGGGGTACAATGAGCAGTTCTTC

cdr3_length: 16
v_call: TRBV5-1
d_call: TRBD2
clone_size: .
j_call: TRBJ2-2
cdr3_aa: CASSPTSGSSTGELFF
cdr3_nt: TGCGCCAGCAGCCCTACTAGCGGGAGTAGCACCGGGGAGCTGTTTTTT

cdr3_length: 16
v_call: TRBV3-1/TRBV3-2
d_call: TRBD2
clone_size: .
j_call: TRBJ2-2
cdr3_aa: CASSQTRGGAFGELFF
cdr3_nt: TGTGCCAGCAGCCAAACTCGCGGGGGGGCCTTCGGGGAGCTGTTTTTT

cdr3_length: 14
v_call: TRBV2
d_call: TRBD2
clone_size: once
j_call: TRBJ2-5
cdr3_aa: CASRAGTSVETQYF
cdr3_nt: TGTGCCAGCAGAGCCGGGACTAGCGTAGAGACCCAGTACTTC

cdr3_length: 11
v_call: TRBV18
d_call: .
clone_size: few
j_call: TRBJ2-3
cdr3_aa: CASFYTPTQYF
cdr3_nt: TGTGCCAGCTTTTACACCCCTACGCAGTATTTT

cdr3_length: 15
v_call: TRBV6-2/TRBV6-3
d_call: TRBD1
clone_size: .
j_call: TRBJ1-5
cdr3_aa: CASSEFDRGNQPQHF
cdr3_nt: TGTGCCAGCAGTGAGTTTGACAGGGGCAATCAGCCCCAGCATTTT

cdr3_length: 14
v_call: TRBV13
d_call: TRBD2
clone_size: .
j_call: TRBJ2-7
cdr3_aa: CASSVAGGPHEQYF
cdr3_nt: TGTGCCAGCAGCGTAGCGGGGGGGCCGCACGAGCAGTACTTC

cdr3_length: 16
v_call: TRBV5-6
d_call: TRBD2
clone_size: .
j_call: TRBJ2-7
cdr3_aa: CASSFRRTGLLGEQYF
cdr3_nt: TGTGCCAGCAGCTTCCGTCGGACGGGACTACTCGGCGAGCAGTACTTC

cdr3_length: 12
v_call: TRBV3-1/TRBV3-2
d_call: .
clone_size: .
j_call: TRBJ2-7
cdr3_aa: CASSQTSWKQYF
cdr3_nt: TGTGCCAGCAGCCAAACTAGCTGGAAGCAGTACTTC

cdr3_length: 13
v_call: TRBV19
d_call: .
clone_size: .
j_call: TRBJ2-1
cdr3_aa: CASSIGREYEQFF
cdr3_nt: TGTGCCAGTAGTATTGGTCGGGAGTATGAGCAGTTCTTC

cdr3_length: 12
v_call: TRBV10-3
d_call: .
clone_size: once
j_call: TRBJ2-1
cdr3_aa: CAIRPVEGEQFF
cdr3_nt: TGTGCCATCAGGCCTGTCGAGGGTGAGCAGTTCTTC

cdr3_length: 15
v_call: TRBV5-1
d_call: .
clone_size: once
j_call: TRBJ2-3
cdr3_aa: CASSLAGQPTDTQYF
cdr3_nt: TGCGCCAGCAGCTTGGCCGGACAGCCCACAGATACGCAGTATTTT

cdr3_length: 13
v_call: TRBV7-3
d_call: .
clone_size: .
j_call: TRBJ1-2
cdr3_aa: CASSPSRNYGYTF
cdr3_nt: TGTGCCAGCAGCCCATCGAGGAACTATGGCTACACCTTC

cdr3_length: 17
v_call: TRBV4-3
d_call: TRBD2
clone_size: .
j_call: TRBJ2-3
cdr3_aa: CASSQVGPAGATDTQYF
cdr3_nt: TGCGCCAGCAGCCAAGTAGGCCCAGCGGGGGCCACAGATACGCAGTATTTT

cdr3_length: 17
v_call: TRBV10-1
d_call: TRBD2
clone_size: .
j_call: TRBJ2-1
cdr3_aa: CASSAILAGDLYNEQFF
cdr3_nt: TGCGCCAGCAGTGCAATACTAGCGGGAGACTTATACAATGAGCAGTTCTTC

cdr3_length: 13
v_call: TRBV19
d_call: TRBD1
clone_size: .
j_call: TRBJ2-3
cdr3_aa: CASSQGAGDTQYF
cdr3_nt: TGTGCCAGTAGTCAGGGGGCAGGTGATACGCAGTATTTT

cdr3_length: 13
v_call: TRBV5-6
d_call: .
clone_size: .
j_call: TRBJ2-1
cdr3_aa: CASSLSFYNEQFF
cdr3_nt: TGTGCCAGCAGCTTATCATTCTACAATGAGCAGTTCTTC

cdr3_length: 18
v_call: TRBV14
d_call: TRBD1
clone_size: .
j_call: TRBJ2-5
cdr3_aa: CASSQGHLGRGIQETQYF
cdr3_nt: TGTGCCAGCAGCCAAGGACATCTTGGCAGGGGGATCCAAGAGACCCAGTACTTC

cdr3_length: 14
v_call: TRBV5-1
d_call: .
clone_size: .
j_call: TRBJ1-4
cdr3_aa: CASNGGEWNEKLFF
cdr3_nt: TGCGCCAGCAACGGAGGGGAATGGAATGAAAAACTGTTTTTT

cdr3_length: 16
v_call: TRBV5-8
d_call: TRBD2
clone_size: .
j_call: TRBJ2-3
cdr3_aa: CASSLGLAASTDTQYF
cdr3_nt: TGTGCCAGCAGCTTGGGACTAGCGGCTAGCACAGATACGCAGTATTTT

cdr3_length: 16
v_call: TRBV19
d_call: TRBD1
clone_size: .
j_call: TRBJ2-2
cdr3_aa: CASSRPGRGQDGELFF
cdr3_nt: TGTGCCAGTAGTCGACCCGGCAGGGGGCAGGACGGGGAGCTGTTTTTT

cdr3_length: 19
v_call: TRBV10-3
d_call: TRBD2
clone_size: .
j_call: TRBJ2-3
cdr3_aa: CAISTFGTSGSSSTDTQYF
cdr3_nt: TGTGCCATCAGTACGTTCGGGACTAGCGGGAGTAGCAGCACAGATACGCAGTATTTT

cdr3_length: 17
v_call: TRBV24-1
d_call: TRBD1
clone_size: .
j_call: TRBJ2-1
cdr3_aa: CATSVISGTGGPDEQFF
cdr3_nt: TGTGCCACCAGTGTTATATCCGGGACAGGGGGCCCGGATGAGCAGTTCTTC

cdr3_length: 15
v_call: TRBV9
d_call: .
clone_size: .
j_call: TRBJ1-1
cdr3_aa: CASSVEGDGNTEAFF
cdr3_nt: TGTGCCAGCAGCGTAGAAGGGGATGGGAACACTGAAGCTTTCTTT

cdr3_length: 15
v_call: TRBV5-1
d_call: TRBD2
clone_size: medium-sized
j_call: TRBJ2-5
cdr3_aa: CASSPLPGEGETQYF
cdr3_nt: TGCGCCAGCAGCCCTCTTCCCGGGGAGGGAGAGACCCAGTACTTC

cdr3_length: 17
v_call: TRBV18
d_call: .
clone_size: .
j_call: TRBJ1-5
cdr3_aa: CASSLNSGWTDNQPQHF
cdr3_nt: TGTGCCAGCTCACTAAATTCGGGATGGACCGATAATCAGCCCCAGCATTTT

cdr3_length: 14
v_call: TRBV5-1
d_call: TRBD1
clone_size: .
j_call: TRBJ1-6
cdr3_aa: CASSLDTGASPLHF
cdr3_nt: TGCGCCAGCAGCTTGGATACAGGGGCTTCACCCCTCCACTTT

cdr3_length: 15
v_call: TRBV5-4
d_call: .
clone_size: .
j_call: TRBJ1-5
cdr3_aa: CASSLGGVSNQPQHF
cdr3_nt: TGTGCCAGCAGCTTGGGGGGGGTAAGCAATCAGCCCCAGCATTTT

cdr3_length: 13
v_call: TRBV29-1
d_call: .
clone_size: .
j_call: TRBJ1-2
cdr3_aa: CSVAPPGNYGYTF
cdr3_nt: TGCAGCGTTGCCCCCCCAGGGAACTATGGCTACACCTTC

cdr3_length: 13
v_call: TRBV5-4
d_call: .
clone_size: few
j_call: TRBJ2-7
cdr3_aa: CASSLGSGGEQYF
cdr3_nt: TGTGCCAGCAGCTTGGGGAGCGGAGGCGAGCAGTACTTC

cdr3_length: 13
v_call: TRBV11-1
d_call: .
clone_size: .
j_call: TRBJ2-5
cdr3_aa: CASSLQSGQTQYF
cdr3_nt: TGTGCCAGCAGCTTACAAAGCGGTCAAACCCAGTACTTC

cdr3_length: 15
v_call: TRBV27
d_call: .
clone_size: once
j_call: TRBJ1-5
cdr3_aa: CASKGTGLGNQPQHF
cdr3_nt: TGTGCCAGCAAAGGCACAGGGTTGGGCAATCAGCCCCAGCATTTT

cdr3_length: 16
v_call: TRBV28
d_call: .
clone_size: few
j_call: TRBJ1-4
cdr3_aa: CASSLKVQVRNEKLFF
cdr3_nt: TGTGCCAGCAGTTTAAAGGTGCAGGTCCGGAATGAAAAACTGTTTTTT

cdr3_length: 13
v_call: TRBV6-5
d_call: .
clone_size: .
j_call: TRBJ1-1
cdr3_aa: CASYHRGNTEAFF
cdr3_nt: TGTGCCAGTTACCACCGGGGGAACACTGAAGCTTTCTTT